Listed below are T cell receptor beta chains from one sample, sequenced in a study of blood T cell repertoires in COVID-19. Here immunoSEQ multiplex PCR was the method, and the copy in TCRdb shows in-frame clones only, minus some. The sample contains around 250,000 clones, over 75% of which appear only once. The material sequenced was PBMCs or T cells enriched from blood (not recorded which). Source of these receptors: a woman between 50 and 59 years old who had recovered from COVID-19. Both conserved end residues are part of each CDR3. A D gene is named only where the DNA matches it firmly. Expanded clones get a size class; other rows say once, few or many, or leave the size out.

CDR3 DNA | CDR3 protein | V gene | D gene | J gene | clone size
TGTGCCACCAGTGACTCCGTAGGGGGTAGCTCCTACGAGCAGTACTTC | CATSDSVGGSSYEQYF | TRBV24-1 | - | TRBJ2-7 | -
TGTGCCATCGGACGAGGGGAAAAACTGTTTTTT | CAIGRGEKLFF | TRBV10-3 | - | TRBJ1-4 | -
TGTGCCAGCAGTTTAAACACAGGGGGATTTAATCAGCCCCAGCATTTT | CASSLNTGGFNQPQHF | TRBV28 | TRBD1 | TRBJ1-5 | few
TGTGCCAGCAGCGTGGATAGGGGATCATCTGGAAACACCATATATTTT | CASSVDRGSSGNTIYF | TRBV5-4 | - | TRBJ1-3 | few
TGTGCCAGCAGTTATAAACGGACAGGAGTGTCTAGCACAGATACGCAGTATTTT | CASSYKRTGVSSTDTQYF | TRBV2 | TRBD1 | TRBJ2-3 | once
TGTGCCAGCTCACTCGGGACAGGGGACGCCTCTGGAAACACCATATATTTT | CASSLGTGDASGNTIYF | TRBV18 | TRBD1 | TRBJ1-3 | -
TGTGCCAGCTCACCAGACATAGCTAACTATGGCTACACCTTC | CASSPDIANYGYTF | TRBV18 | - | TRBJ1-2 | -
TGCGCCAGCAGCCGGGACAGGGAAGCAGATACGCAGTATTTT | CASSRDREADTQYF | TRBV4-1 | TRBD1 | TRBJ2-3 | -
TGTGCCAGCAGCCGGGACAGGGGGCACGAGCAGTACTTC | CASSRDRGHEQYF | TRBV11-3 | TRBD1 | TRBJ2-7 | -
TGTGCCAGCCACGGGACTAGCGGGAGAGCCGGCTGGGCGGGGGAGCAGTTCTTC | CASHGTSGRAGWAGEQFF | TRBV2 | TRBD2 | TRBJ2-1 | -
TGTGCCAGCAGTCGGTCCCCGGAGGGCTACGAGCAGTACTTC | CASSRSPEGYEQYF | TRBV7-9 | - | TRBJ2-7 | once
TGTGCCAGCAGTAAGACAGGGGACCCGCCTCAGCCCCAGCATTTT | CASSKTGDPPQPQHF | TRBV6-5 | TRBD1 | TRBJ1-5 | -
TGTGCCAGCAGTTCCAGGGGTCCCCAAGAGACCCAGTACTTC | CASSSRGPQETQYF | TRBV27 | - | TRBJ2-5 | -
TGTGCCAGCAGTGAAGGGGTGGTCGACAATGACGAGCAGTTCTTC | CASSEGVVDNDEQFF | TRBV2 | - | TRBJ2-1 | -
TGTGCCAGCAGCTTGGCCCGTAGCGGTAGCTCCTACAATGAGCAGTTCTTC | CASSLARSGSSYNEQFF | TRBV5-8 | - | TRBJ2-1 | -
TGTGCCAGCACGCGGGGATCTGGAAACACCATATATTTT | CASTRGSGNTIYF | TRBV6-5 | - | TRBJ1-3 | -
TGTGCCAGCATCGCAAACGGGGTTTCGTACCAGCCCCAGCATTTT | CASIANGVSYQPQHF | TRBV28 | - | TRBJ1-5 | -
TGTGCCAGCAGCTTGGTGCCCCGGGTTGAAGCTTTCTTT | CASSLVPRVEAFF | TRBV5-4 | - | TRBJ1-1 | -
TGTGCCAGCAGCCCCCCCAATCCAACACCCGGGGAGCTGTTTTTT | CASSPPNPTPGELFF | TRBV28 | - | TRBJ2-2 | -
TGCGCCAGCAGTATGGGACAGAGCATGAACACTGAAGCTTTCTTT | CASSMGQSMNTEAFF | TRBV5-1 | TRBD1 | TRBJ1-1 | -
TGTGCCAGCAGCCAAGACCCCGATCTAGCGTTCGATGAGCAGTTCTTC | CASSQDPDLAFDEQFF | TRBV3-1/TRBV3-2 | - | TRBJ2-1 | -
TGTGCCAGCAGCTTAAATTTCCTCTCTGGAAACACCATATATTTT | CASSLNFLSGNTIYF | TRBV7-3 | - | TRBJ1-3 | -
TGTGCCAGCAGCCAAGTATCGGGGATAGAAGCTTTCTTT | CASSQVSGIEAFF | TRBV3-1/TRBV3-2 | - | TRBJ1-1 | -
TGTGCCAGCAGCCCCCAAGGGACAGGATACACCGGGGAGCTGTTTTTT | CASSPQGTGYTGELFF | TRBV9 | TRBD1 | TRBJ2-2 | -
TGTGCCAGCAGTGAACCAGGGGCACTAGAGACCCAGTACTTC | CASSEPGALETQYF | TRBV25-1 | - | TRBJ2-5 | -
TGTGCCAGCAGTTCCCCGAGTGGACTCGGGGGCTACACCTTC | CASSSPSGLGGYTF | TRBV28 | - | TRBJ1-2 | -
TGTGCCAGCAGACGCGGGGTGGGGGGTCAGCCCCAGCATTTT | CASRRGVGGQPQHF | TRBV3-1/TRBV3-2 | - | TRBJ1-5 | -
TGTGCCAGCAGCCCTCCGGGGAACACTGAAGCTTTCTTT | CASSPPGNTEAFF | TRBV27 | - | TRBJ1-1 | -
TGTGCCAGCAGCCCGGAAGGAGGGGCTAACTATGGCTACACCTTC | CASSPEGGANYGYTF | TRBV4-2 | - | TRBJ1-2 | -
TGTGCCTGGAGTAGCGGAGGCACCTCCTACGAGCAGTACTTC | CAWSSGGTSYEQYF | TRBV30 | - | TRBJ2-7 | -
TGCGCCAGCAGCTTGGAGTATACAGGGTTAGGCACTGAAGCTTTCTTT | CASSLEYTGLGTEAFF | TRBV5-1 | - | TRBJ1-1 | -
TGTGCCAGCAGTTTATATTCTAGCTTGATAACCTACGAGCAGTACTTC | CASSLYSSLITYEQYF | TRBV27 | - | TRBJ2-7 | -
TGTGCCACCACAGGTCTCTATAGCAATCAGCCCCAGCATTTT | CATTGLYSNQPQHF | TRBV6-5 | - | TRBJ1-5 | -
TGTGCCAGCAGTCGACAGGGGAACACTGAAGCTTTCTTT | CASSRQGNTEAFF | TRBV28 | TRBD1 | TRBJ1-1 | -
TGTGCCAGCAGCGTAGCCGGGACAGGGACCCTCAATGAGCAGTTCTTC | CASSVAGTGTLNEQFF | TRBV9 | TRBD1 | TRBJ2-1 | -
TGCAGCGTTGAAGATGAGTGGCAGGGCCAGTTCTTC | CSVEDEWQGQFF | TRBV29-1 | - | TRBJ2-1 | -
TGTGCCAGCAGCGTAGCAGGGGGTATCTACAATGAGCAGTTCTTC | CASSVAGGIYNEQFF | TRBV9 | TRBD1 | TRBJ2-1 | -
TGTGCCAGCAGAGAAGGAGCGGGAGGTACGCAGTATTTT | CASREGAGGTQYF | TRBV28 | TRBD2 | TRBJ2-3 | -
TGTGCCATCAGTGAGTCGGGCGGGACAGGGACCACCGGGGAGCTGTTTTTT | CAISESGGTGTTGELFF | TRBV10-3 | TRBD1 | TRBJ2-2 | -
TGTGCCAGCAGTTTAGGGCGGGGGCCATATAGCAATCAGCCCCAGCATTTT | CASSLGRGPYSNQPQHF | TRBV28 | - | TRBJ1-5 | -
TGCAGTGCTCTTCCTCGCGGTGAGCAGTTCTTC | CSALPRGEQFF | TRBV20-1 | - | TRBJ2-1 | -
TGTGCCTGGAGTGTTACGAGGCCGGCGGGTTATGGCTACACCTTC | CAWSVTRPAGYGYTF | TRBV30 | - | TRBJ1-2 | -
TGTGCCAGCCGCCCCGGGACAGGGGCCTACGAGCAGTACTTC | CASRPGTGAYEQYF | TRBV27 | TRBD1 | TRBJ2-7 | -
TGTGCCAGCAGCACAACAGGGATTGGGTCACCCCTCCACTTT | CASSTTGIGSPLHF | TRBV7-9 | - | TRBJ1-6 | -
TGCGCCAGCACCTCCAGGTTCAACAGGAACGAGCCCTACGAGCAGTACTTC | CASTSRFNRNEPYEQYF | TRBV23-1 | - | TRBJ2-7 | -